Following are 23 T cell receptor beta chains from one sample sequenced in a study of beta chain features in type 1 diabetes. TCRB transcripts that were expressed got sequenced, as all of the isolated RNA had been reverse transcribed. Clones were sequenced by immunoSEQ multiplex PCR, and TCRdb holds only the in-frame ones, with some missing. The sample lists 250,000 to 400,000 clones, around 15% seen once, with roughly 6.7% in the top ten. Sequencing used central memory CD4+ T cells from blood. These receptors originate from a man between 25 and 39 years old in good health.

Remarks on this clone: This sample also contains other DNA sequences that code for the same CDR3. The chain links TRBV5-1 to TRBJ1-1; D is perhaps TRBD1 (5 bases). Per the germline V gene, CDR1 is SGHRS and CDR2 is YFSETQ. Trimming shortened V by 4 bases and J by 1 base, and 11 bases separated the two germline ends. The CDR3 is made up of 14 amino acids. The CDR3 region is CASSPGTGNTEAFF. CDR3 nucleotide sequence: TGCGCCAGCAGCCCCGGGACTGGGAACACTGAAGCTTTCTTT.

This clone was counted only a few times. The J gene is TRBJ1-6, the V gene TRBV7-2; no firm D call. The length of the CDR3 is 13 residues. Germline V gene lookup returns CDR1 SGHTA and CDR2 FQGNSA. The V and J ends lost 5 bases and 7 bases respectively, with 9 bases between them. The CDR3 region is CASSDNYNSPLHF. CDR3 DNA sequence: TGTGCCAGCAGCGACAATTACAATTCACCCCTCCACTTT.

The V gene is TRBV7-3, the J gene TRBJ2-2; 14 bases are a match to TRBD2. This CDR3 spans 19 amino acids. Germline CDR1 and CDR2: SGHTA and FQGTGA. With 4 bases clipped from V and 4 bases from J, the junction kept 11 bases outside the gene matches. The CDR3 sequence is CASSSIGTSGSSSTGELFF. As DNA, the CDR3 is TGTGCCAGCAGCTCAATAGGGACTAGCGGGAGTAGCAGCACCGGGGAGCTGTTTTTT.

The chain links TRBV6-4 to TRBJ2-1; tentatively, D is TRBD2 (5 bases). The CDR3 covers 14 residues. Trimming shortened V by 2 bases and J by 5 bases, and 10 bases separated the two germline ends. Germline V gene data show CDR1 as MRHNA and CDR2 as SNTAGT. The CDR3 DNA follows: TGTGCCAGCAGTGACCGGCTAGCCGACAATGAGCAGTTCTTC. Its protein product is CASSDRLADNEQFF.

The sample holds a few counts of this clone. V and J are TRBV18 and TRBJ1-1; D remains unclear. V was shortened by 8 bases and J by 1 base, with 8 bases between the two germline ends. The CDR3 runs to 12 residues. Germline assignment: CDR1 KGHSH and CDR2 LQKENI. The CDR3 loop is CASGRQNTEAFF. The DNA for the CDR3 is TGTGCCAGCGGTAGACAGAACACTGAAGCTTTCTTT.

V is TRBV5-1 and J is TRBJ1-6, with a tentative D call TRBD1 (5 bases). The CDR3 length is 12 residues. V gave up 2 bases and J gave up 10 bases, with 7 bases separating them. Germline CDR1 is SGHRS and CDR2 is YFSETQ. This chain's CDR3 is CASSFEGSPLHF. The DNA of the CDR3 is TGCGCCAGCAGCTTTGAGGGGTCACCCCTCCACTTT.

This clone was found many times. The chain couples TRBV14 to TRBJ2-1, with 9 bases that match TRBD2. In germline, CDR1 is SGHDN, CDR2 FVKESK. The trim removed 2 bases at V and 2 bases at J, leaving 1 base unmatched. This CDR3 spans 15 amino acids. The CDR3 is CASSQRTSAYNEQFF. CDR3 nucleotides: TGTGCCAGCAGCCAAAGGACTAGCGCCTACAATGAGCAGTTCTTC.

This clone was seen more than once but under ten times. This chain joins TRBV7-9 and TRBJ2-6, with TRBD1 identical over 8 bases. Per germline, CDR1 SEHNR and CDR2 FQNEAQ (reference sequence). The CDR3 is 16 amino acids. V was pared by 5 bases and J by 0 bases, with 3 bases of the junction left unmatched. CDR3 DNA: TGTGCCAGCAGCGGACAGGGTAACTCTGGGGCCAACGTCCTGACTTTC. This translates into CASSGQGNSGANVLTF. Based on the CDR3 plus reference TRBV7-9 and TRBJ2-6, the full variable domain is DTGVSQNPRHKITKRGQNVTFRCDPISEHNRLYWYRQTLGQGPEFLTYFQNEAQLEKSRLLSDRFSAERPKGSFSTLEIQRTEQGDSAMYLCASSGQGNSGANVLTFGAGSRLTVL.

This clone has more than one count but fewer than ten. The rearrangement links TRBV9 to TRBJ2-7; 8 bases align to TRBD1. The V gene end was trimmed by 3 bases and the J gene end by 5 bases; junction bases not matched to a gene: 7. Germline V gene lookup returns CDR1 SGDLS and CDR2 YYNGEE. The CDR3 totals 14 residues. This chain's CDR3 is CASSGGTGYDEQYF. CDR3 coding DNA: TGTGCCAGCAGCGGGGGGACAGGTTATGACGAGCAGTACTTC.

V usage is TRBV5-4 and J usage is TRBJ1-2; no definite D call. Germline V gene sequence: CDR1 SGHNT, CDR2 YYREEE (reference sequence). This CDR3 has 11 amino acids. Trimming left V 3 bases short and J 8 bases short, with 8 bases between. The CDR3 DNA follows: TGTGCCAGCAGCTCGACCGGGGGCTACACCTTC. Its protein product is CASSSTGGYTF.

About this clone itself: This same CDR3 is encoded by further DNA sequences in the sample. This chain joins TRBV4-1 and TRBJ1-2; D might be TRBD1 (5 bases). Per the germline V gene, CDR1 is MGHRA and CDR2 is YSYEKL. There are 14 residues in the CDR3. V lost 4 bases and J lost 5, with 14 bases in between. The CDR3 protein is CASSPSGRRYGYTF. As DNA, the CDR3 is TGCGCCAGCAGCCCTTCGGGGCGAAGGTATGGCTACACCTTC.

The rearrangement joins TRBV7-3 to TRBJ2-5; the match to TRBD1 covers 8 bases. Losses at the gene ends were 5 bases for V and 5 bases for J; bases not matched to a gene: 10. The CDR3 contains 15 residues. The germline V gene encodes CDR1 SGHTA and CDR2 FQGTGA. The CDR3, as DNA: TGTGCCAGCAGCGCAGGACAGGGCCTCGAGGAGACCCAGTACTTC. Translating gives CASSAGQGLEETQYF.

This clone appeared a few times. The J gene is TRBJ2-4, the V gene TRBV7-2; TRBD2 agrees at 7 bases. The CDR3 consists of 16 residues. J gave up 0 bases and V 5 bases, and 7 bases lay outside the gene matches. CDR1 SGHTA and CDR2 FQGNSA come from the germline V gene. CDR3 in DNA: TGTGCCAGCAGCCCCCAGCGGGGTCTAGCCAAAAACATTCAGTACTTC. It is translated as CASSPQRGLAKNIQYF.

The chain uses TRBV29-1 and TRBJ1-5; D is ambiguous. The CDR3 covers 12 residues. V lost 4 bases to trimming and J lost 5 bases, with 9 bases between them. Germline V CDR1 and CDR2: SQVTM, ANQGSEA. The CDR3 region is CSVGTPDQPQHF. The CDR3 DNA is TGCAGCGTTGGAACACCCGATCAGCCCCAGCATTTT.

This clone was detected ten times or more. V is TRBV6-5 and J is TRBJ1-3; no clear D gene. Trimming left V 2 bases short and J 4 bases short, with 12 bases between. This CDR3 spans 15 amino acids. In germline, CDR1 is MNHEY, CDR2 SVGAGI. The CDR3 bases are TGTGCCAGCAGTTACGGGGTGGAGGGAGGAAACACCATATATTTT. It is translated as CASSYGVEGGNTIYF.

A few counts support this clone. DNA for the CDR3: TGTGCCAGCAGCGTAGGGACTAGCGGGAGACAAGTAGAGACCCAGTACTTC. Protein product: CASSVGTSGRQVETQYF. The rearrangement uses TRBV9 and TRBJ2-5; TRBD2 matches 13 bases. V gave up 0 bases and J gave up 4 bases; unmatched junction bases: 6. Germline CDR1 reads SGDLS; CDR2 reads YYNGEE. The CDR3 consists of 17 residues.

At least ten counts were recorded for this clone. The chain recombines TRBV5-8 with TRBJ1-1; D might be TRBD1 (5 bases). Trimming left V 1 base short and J 4 bases short, with 14 bases between. The germline V gene has CDR1 SGHTS and CDR2 YDEGEE. This CDR3 has 15 amino acids. The CDR3 sequence is CASSLLVQGITEAFF. For the CDR3, the DNA is TGTGCCAGCAGCTTGCTCGTCCAGGGTATCACTGAAGCTTTCTTT.

A remark on this clone: This could be a read error, since a much larger clone is one nucleotide away. Because the CDR3 is missing its conserved closing phenylalanine or tryptophan, this is likely a read error. This sequence joins TRBV6-5 and TRBJ1-2, with 7 bases matching TRBD1. The CDR3 contains 13 residues. V lost 6 bases to trimming and J lost 8 bases; unmatched junction nucleotides: 9. Germline V gene sequence: CDR1 MNHEY, CDR2 SVGAGI. In DNA form, the CDR3 reads TGTGCCAGCAGGACCAATGACAGGGAGGGCTACACCCTC. Protein: CASRTNDREGYTL.

This sequence joins TRBV7-3 and TRBJ2-5, with TRBD2 matching 11 bases. Germline loops: CDR1 SGHTA, CDR2 FQGTGA. The V gene end was trimmed by 5 bases and the J gene end by 1 base; junction bases not matched to a gene: 3. The CDR3 covers 15 residues. The CDR3 reads CASSRTSGFQETQYF. In nucleotides, the CDR3 is TGTGCCAGCAGCCGGACTAGCGGGTTCCAAGAGACCCAGTACTTC.

The gene calls are TRBV4-1 and TRBJ2-1; 15 bases match TRBD2. The CDR3 has 18 amino acids. V was pared by 4 bases and J by 0 bases, with 4 bases of the junction left unmatched. Per the germline V gene, CDR1 is MGHRA and CDR2 is YSYEKL. The CDR3 DNA sequence: TGCGCCAGCAGCCGAGGACTAGCGGGGGGGGACTCCTACAATGAGCAGTTCTTC. Residues: CASSRGLAGGDSYNEQFF.

This clone showed up just a few times. The V call is TRBV29-1, the J call TRBJ1-1; no clear D. Germline V gene data show CDR1 as SQVTM and CDR2 as ANQGSEA. Between the trimmed V and J ends, which lost 2 bases and 6 bases, there was a span of 13 bases. This CDR3 is built from 13 residues. CDR3 loop: CSVEKPGGPEAFF. The CDR3 nucleotides read TGCAGCGTTGAAAAGCCAGGTGGCCCTGAAGCTTTCTTT.

This clone was recorded at least ten times. An end of the junction does not agree with germline; a read error may underlie this. The chain carries TRBV7-7 and TRBJ2-2, with D unresolved. The CDR3 runs to 14 residues. Germline CDR1 SSHAT, CDR2 FNYEAQ (reference sequence). This CDR3 reads CASSQHENTGELFF. The CDR3 coding sequence is TGTGCTAGCAGCCAACACGAGAACACCGGGGAGCTGTTTTTT.

This chain connects TRBV6-1 to TRBJ1-2, with a possible D match to TRBD1 (6 bases). This CDR3 spans 15 amino acids. Germline CDR1 reads MNHNS; CDR2 reads SASEGT. V shed 6 bases and J shed 2 bases, with 16 bases lying between them. The CDR3 loop reads CASRLGTGINYGYTF. As DNA, the CDR3 is TGTGCCAGCAGGTTGGGCACAGGGATCAACTATGGCTACACCTTC.